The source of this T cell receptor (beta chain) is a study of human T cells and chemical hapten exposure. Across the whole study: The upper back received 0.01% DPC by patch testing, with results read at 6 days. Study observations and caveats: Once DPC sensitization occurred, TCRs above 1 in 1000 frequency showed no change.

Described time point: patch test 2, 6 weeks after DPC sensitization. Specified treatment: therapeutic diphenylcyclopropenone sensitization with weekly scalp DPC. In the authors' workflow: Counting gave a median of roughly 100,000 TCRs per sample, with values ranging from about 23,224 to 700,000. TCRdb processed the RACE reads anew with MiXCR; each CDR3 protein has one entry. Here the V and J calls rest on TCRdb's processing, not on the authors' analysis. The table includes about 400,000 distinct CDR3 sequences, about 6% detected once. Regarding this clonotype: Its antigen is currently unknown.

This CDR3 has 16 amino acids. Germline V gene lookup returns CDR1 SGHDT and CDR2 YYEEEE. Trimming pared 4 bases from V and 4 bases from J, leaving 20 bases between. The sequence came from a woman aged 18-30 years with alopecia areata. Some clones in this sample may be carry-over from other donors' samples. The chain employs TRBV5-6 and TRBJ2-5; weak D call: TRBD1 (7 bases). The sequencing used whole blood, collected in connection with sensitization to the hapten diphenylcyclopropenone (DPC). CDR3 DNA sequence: TGTGCCAGCAGCACACTTCTGAGACAGGGAGGAGAGACCCAGTACTTC. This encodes CASSTLLRQGGETQYF.